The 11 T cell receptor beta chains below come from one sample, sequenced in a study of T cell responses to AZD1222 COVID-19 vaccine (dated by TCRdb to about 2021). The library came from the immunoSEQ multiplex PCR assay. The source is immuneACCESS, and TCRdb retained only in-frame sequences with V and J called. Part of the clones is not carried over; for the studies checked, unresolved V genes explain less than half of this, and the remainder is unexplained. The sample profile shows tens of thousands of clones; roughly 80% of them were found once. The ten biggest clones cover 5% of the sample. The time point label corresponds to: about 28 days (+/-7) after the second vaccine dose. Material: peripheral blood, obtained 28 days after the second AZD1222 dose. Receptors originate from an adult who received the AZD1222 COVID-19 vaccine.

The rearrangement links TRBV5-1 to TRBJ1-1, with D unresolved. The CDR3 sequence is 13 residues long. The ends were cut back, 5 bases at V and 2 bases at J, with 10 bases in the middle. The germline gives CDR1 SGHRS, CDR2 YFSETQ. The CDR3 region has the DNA TGCGCCAGCAGACAGATGACCAACACTGAAGCTTTCTTT. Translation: CASRQMTNTEAFF.

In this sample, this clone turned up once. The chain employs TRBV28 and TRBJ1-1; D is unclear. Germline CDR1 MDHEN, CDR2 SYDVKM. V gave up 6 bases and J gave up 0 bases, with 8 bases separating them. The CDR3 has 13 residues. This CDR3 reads CASRGSLNTEAFF. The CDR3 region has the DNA TGTGCCAGCAGAGGCAGTCTGAACACTGAAGCTTTCTTT.

The CDR3 is CASRGGRHQPQHF. The CDR3 nucleotides read TGTGCCAGCCGGGGGGGTCGGCATCAGCCCCAGCATTTT. The chain joins TRBV28 to TRBJ1-5, with a weak D call TRBD1 (5 bases). Deletions cut 8 bases from V and 5 bases from J, with 13 bases between. This CDR3 is built from 13 residues. In germline, CDR1 is MDHEN, CDR2 SYDVKM.

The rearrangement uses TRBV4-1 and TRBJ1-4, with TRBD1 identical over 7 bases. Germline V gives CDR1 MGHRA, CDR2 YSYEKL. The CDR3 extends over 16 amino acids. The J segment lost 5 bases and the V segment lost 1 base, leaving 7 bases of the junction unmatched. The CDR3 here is CASSQGFGTVNEKLFF. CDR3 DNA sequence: TGCGCCAGCAGCCAAGGTTTTGGGACAGTAAATGAAAAACTGTTTTTT.

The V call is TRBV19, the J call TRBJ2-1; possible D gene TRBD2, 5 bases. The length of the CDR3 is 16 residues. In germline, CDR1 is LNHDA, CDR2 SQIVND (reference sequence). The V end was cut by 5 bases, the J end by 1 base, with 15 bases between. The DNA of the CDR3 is TGTGCCAGTAGTTTCCCACGGGGTTCTTCCTACAATGAGCAGTTCTTC. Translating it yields CASSFPRGSSYNEQFF.

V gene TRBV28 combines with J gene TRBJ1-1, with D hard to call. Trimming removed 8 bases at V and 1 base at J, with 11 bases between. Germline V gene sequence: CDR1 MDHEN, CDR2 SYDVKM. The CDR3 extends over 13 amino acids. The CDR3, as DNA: TGTGCCAGCGCCTTTTATGAGAACACTGAAGCTTTCTTT. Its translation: CASAFYENTEAFF.

Written as DNA, the CDR3 is TGTGCCAGCAGTGCGACAGGTAATCAGCCCCAGCATTTT. Its protein product is CASSATGNQPQHF. The chain uses TRBV2 and TRBJ1-5; possible D gene TRBD1, 6 bases. The V gene's germline CDR1 is SNHLY and CDR2 FYNNEI. The V end was cut by 4 bases, the J end by 4 bases, with 8 bases between. This CDR3 is built from 13 residues.

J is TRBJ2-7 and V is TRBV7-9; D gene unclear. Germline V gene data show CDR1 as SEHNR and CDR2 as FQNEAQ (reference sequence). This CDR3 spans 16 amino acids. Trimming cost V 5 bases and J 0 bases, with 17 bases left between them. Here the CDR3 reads CASSQFERGSSYEQYF. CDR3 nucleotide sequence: TGTGCCAGCAGCCAGTTTGAACGCGGAAGCTCCTACGAGCAGTACTTC.

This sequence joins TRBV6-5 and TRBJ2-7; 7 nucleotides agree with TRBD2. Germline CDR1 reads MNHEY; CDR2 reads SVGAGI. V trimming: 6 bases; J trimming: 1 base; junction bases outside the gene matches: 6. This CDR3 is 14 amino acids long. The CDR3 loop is CASSRAGESYEQYF. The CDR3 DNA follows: TGTGCCAGCAGCCGGGCGGGAGAGTCCTACGAGCAGTACTTC.

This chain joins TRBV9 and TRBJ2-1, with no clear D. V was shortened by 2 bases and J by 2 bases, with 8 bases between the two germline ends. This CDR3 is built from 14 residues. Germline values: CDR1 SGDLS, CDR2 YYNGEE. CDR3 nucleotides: TGTGCCAGCAGCGTGGGCGTTACCTACAATGAGCAGTTCTTC. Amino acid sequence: CASSVGVTYNEQFF. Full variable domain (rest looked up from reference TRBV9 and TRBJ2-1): DSGVTQTPKHLITATGQRVTLRCSPRSGDLSVYWYQQSLDQGLQFLIQYYNGEERAKGNILERFSAQQFPDLHSELNLSSLELGDSALYFCASSVGVTYNEQFFGPGTRLTVL.

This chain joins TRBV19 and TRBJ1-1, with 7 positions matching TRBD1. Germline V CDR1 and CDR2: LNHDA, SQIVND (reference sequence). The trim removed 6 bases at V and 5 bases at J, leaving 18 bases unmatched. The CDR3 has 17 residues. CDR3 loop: CASSIPGQTGLRTEAFF. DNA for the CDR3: TGTGCCAGTAGCATTCCGGGACAGACGGGCCTTCGGACTGAAGCTTTCTTT. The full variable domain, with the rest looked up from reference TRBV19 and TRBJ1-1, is DGGITQSPKYLFRKEGQNVTLSCEQNLNHDAMYWYRQDPGQGLRLIYYSQIVNDFQKGDIAEGYSVSREKKESFPLTVTSAQKNPTAFYLCASSIPGQTGLRTEAFFGQGTRLTVV.